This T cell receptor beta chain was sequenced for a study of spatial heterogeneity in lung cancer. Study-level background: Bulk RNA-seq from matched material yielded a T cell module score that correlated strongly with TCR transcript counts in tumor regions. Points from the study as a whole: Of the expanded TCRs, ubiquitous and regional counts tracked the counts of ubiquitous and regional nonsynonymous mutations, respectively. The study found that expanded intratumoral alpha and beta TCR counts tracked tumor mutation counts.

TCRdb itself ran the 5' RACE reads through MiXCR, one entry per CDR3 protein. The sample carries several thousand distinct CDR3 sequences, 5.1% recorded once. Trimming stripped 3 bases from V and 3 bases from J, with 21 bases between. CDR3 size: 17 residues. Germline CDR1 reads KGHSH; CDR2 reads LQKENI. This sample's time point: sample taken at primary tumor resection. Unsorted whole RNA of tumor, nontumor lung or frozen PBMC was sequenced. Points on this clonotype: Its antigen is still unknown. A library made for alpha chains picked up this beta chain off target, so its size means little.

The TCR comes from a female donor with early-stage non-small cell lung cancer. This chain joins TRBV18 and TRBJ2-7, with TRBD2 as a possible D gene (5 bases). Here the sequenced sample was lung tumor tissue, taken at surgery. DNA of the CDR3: TGTGCCAGCTCACCCCTCCGCTCGGGAATCGTACGCTACGAGCAGTACTTC. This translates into CASSPLRSGIVRYEQYF.